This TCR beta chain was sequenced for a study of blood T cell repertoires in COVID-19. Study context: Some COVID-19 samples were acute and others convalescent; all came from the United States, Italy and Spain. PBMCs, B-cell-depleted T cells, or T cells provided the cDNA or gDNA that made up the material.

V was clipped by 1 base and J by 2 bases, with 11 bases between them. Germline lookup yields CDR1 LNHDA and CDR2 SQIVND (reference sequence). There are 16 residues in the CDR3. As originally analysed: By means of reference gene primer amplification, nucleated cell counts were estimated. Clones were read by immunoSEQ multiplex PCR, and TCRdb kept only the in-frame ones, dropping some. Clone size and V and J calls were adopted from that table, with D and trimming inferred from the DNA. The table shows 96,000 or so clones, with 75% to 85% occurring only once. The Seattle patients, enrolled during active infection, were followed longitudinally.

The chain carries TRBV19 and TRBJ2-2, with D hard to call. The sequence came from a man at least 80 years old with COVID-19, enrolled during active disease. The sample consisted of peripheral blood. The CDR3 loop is CASSIATPLNTGELFF. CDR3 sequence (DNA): TGTGCCAGTAGTATAGCCACACCCTTAAACACCGGGGAGCTGTTTTTT.